This record covers a single TCR beta chain. The protocol was immunoSEQ multiplex PCR, while the TCRdb copy is restricted to in-frame clones and leaves out a portion. The table shows under 200,000 clones, with 75% to 95% occurring only once. This sample is drawn from a study of cytomegalovirus exposure and HLA in healthy donors. This CDR3 is built from 13 residues. V gave up 6 bases and J gave up 8 bases; unmatched junction bases: 6. Germline assignment: CDR1 MDHEN and CDR2 SYDVKM. The receptor was isolated from a woman aged 18 to 35 in good health and CMV-seropositive. Sequencing was done on a sample of PBMCs. V is TRBV28 and J is TRBJ1-4; 7 bases fit TRBD1. CDR3 in DNA: TGTGCCAGCAGGTACAGGGGTAGAGAAAAACTGTTTTTT. Its translation is CASRYRGREKLFF.